A selection of T cell receptor beta chains follows, all from one sample in a study of Graves' ophthalmopathy and Graves' hyperthyroidism. Each CDR3 protein gets one entry after TCRdb re-called the multiplex PCR reads with MiXCR. Here the sample spans about 370,000 distinct CDR3 sequences, 15% to 20% being singletons. The specimen was peripheral blood. These receptors were obtained from an adult woman with stable Graves' hyperthyroidism. Each CDR3 is given with its conserved first and last residue.

j_call	v_call	cdr3_aa
TRBJ2-3	TRBV5-1	CASSTGSTSTDTQYF
TRBJ2-5	TRBV29-1	CSVDGRLTRETQYF
TRBJ2-2	TRBV6-5	CASSYPYTGELFF
TRBJ2-7	TRBV15	CATSRGVAGSSYEQYF
TRBJ2-7	TRBV20-1	CSAIIGRGIHEQYF
TRBJ1-1	TRBV2	CASSLVGSIAFF
TRBJ2-2	TRBV7-2	CASSLATSGRKNTGELFF
TRBJ2-7	TRBV28	CASSLSGGTYKQYF
TRBJ2-2	TRBV9	CASSELAGQLFF
TRBJ1-1	TRBV3-1	CASSPGTGSTEAFF
TRBJ2-7	TRBV4-2	CASSQTGSESPYEQYF
TRBJ1-2	TRBV24-1	CATSDGTVGHGYTF
TRBJ2-7	TRBV6-5	CASSYNGRGEQYF
TRBJ2-2	TRBV24-1	CATSSAGADTGELFF
TRBJ1-1	TRBV6-5	CASSYSTNTEAFF
TRBJ2-5	TRBV11-2	CASSLDRGQETQYF
TRBJ1-5	TRBV19	CASSMTDYSNQPQHF
TRBJ1-2	TRBV5-1	CASSPIAGSYGYTF
TRBJ2-7	TRBV29-1	CSVETGGGEQYF
TRBJ2-7	TRBV2	CASRVLAGDAYEQYF
TRBJ1-1	TRBV30	CAWSFGSSTEAFF
TRBJ2-5	TRBV3-1	CASSKDSETQYF
TRBJ1-5	TRBV19	CASSIGRNSHSNQPQHF
TRBJ2-7	TRBV27	CASSTAGTSGIVEQYF
TRBJ1-1	TRBV14	CASSAGPLASFKAFF
TRBJ1-2	TRBV3-1	CASSQALIMTAAIDYTF